Included here is one T cell receptor beta chain sequence, with context. What it binds is not known. Expressed TCRB transcripts were sequenced because the entire RNA isolate underwent reverse transcription. Profiling relied on immunoSEQ multiplex PCR, and the TCRdb table lists in-frame clones only, not all of them. Among 200,000 to 300,000 clones listed, over 12% were seen once. Via CD45RO/CCR7/CD25/CD127/CD95/CD27, cells of the CD4+ naive, central memory, regulatory and stem cell-like memory subsets were sorted. The data belong to a study of beta chain features in type 1 diabetes. Whole-study results and caveats: Fewer junction insertions and more nucleotide deletions appeared in type 1 diabetes patients.

With 5 bases removed from V and 0 bases from J, the gap between germline ends came to 19 bases. Germline V gives CDR1 SGHAT, CDR2 FQNNGV. The CDR3 has 17 amino acids. The gene calls are TRBV11-2 and TRBJ1-1, with no clear D. Sequenced input: naive CD4+ T cells from blood. The sequence came from a middle-aged woman in good health. The CDR3 nucleotides read TGTGCCAGCAGCCGGCGGGAAACCTTCAAAATGAACACTGAAGCTTTCTTT. Encoded protein: CASSRRETFKMNTEAFF.